This is a list of T cell receptor beta chains from one sample in a study of patients and donors after allogeneic stem cell transplantation. TCRdb re-called the RT-PCR reads through MiXCR, storing one row per CDR3 protein. The data show tens of thousands of distinct CDR3 sequences, 30% to 40% seen once. The sequenced sample consisted of blood, either unsorted or a sorted T cell fraction (not recorded which). All receptors derive from a human donor who was either an allogeneic HSCT recipient or a stem cell or donor lymphocyte infusion donor (not recorded which). It is not recorded whose cells these are; they may come from a transplant donor. The CDR3 runs from the conserved cysteine through the conserved F or W. The order of the fields is D gene, J gene, clone size, V gene, CDR3 protein. D genes are given only for firm matches. Only part of the rows carry a size: once, few, many, or a class if the clone is expanded.

. | TRBJ2-1 | many | TRBV7-9 | CASSLILGRIQQEQFF
TRBD2 | TRBJ2-7 | . | TRBV6-2/TRBV6-3 | CASSYSAGGHYEQYF
. | TRBJ1-1 | once | TRBV7-9 | CASSPTGGAEAFF
. | TRBJ1-5 | many | TRBV12-3/TRBV12-4 | CASSQGEPQHF
. | TRBJ1-1 | . | TRBV4-3 | CASSHYNQNTEAFF
. | TRBJ1-1 | . | TRBV6-6 | CASSYSGKGGHTEAFF
. | TRBJ1-1 | few | TRBV18 | CASSYLGTEAFF
. | TRBJ1-4 | few | TRBV20-1 | CSARTGTSNEKLFF
. | TRBJ1-2 | few | TRBV4-2 | CASSQDPRDGYNYGYTF
TRBD2 | TRBJ2-3 | . | TRBV20-1 | CSARLADLSSTDTQYF
. | TRBJ1-6 | . | TRBV20-1 | CSARGVNSPLHF
. | TRBJ1-6 | few | TRBV28 | CASTKQVKIDPSSYNSPLHF
. | TRBJ2-2 | few | TRBV20-1 | CSARDAKGVGELFF
. | TRBJ1-1 | . | TRBV5-1 | CASSTGVNTEAFF
TRBD1 | TRBJ1-1 | medium-sized | TRBV7-2 | CASSLSGTGLAEAFF
. | TRBJ2-3 | . | TRBV24-1 | CATGYGSTDTQYF
. | TRBJ2-1 | . | TRBV12-3/TRBV12-4 | CASSLRNFWNEQFF
TRBD1 | TRBJ1-5 | . | TRBV12-3/TRBV12-4 | CASRQGVEPQHF
. | TRBJ1-1 | few | TRBV12-3/TRBV12-4 | CASSLRTANTEAFF
TRBD2 | TRBJ2-1 | . | TRBV7-2 | CASSLDYSGGNEQFF
. | TRBJ1-6 | . | TRBV6-5 | CASSYDRGSPLHF